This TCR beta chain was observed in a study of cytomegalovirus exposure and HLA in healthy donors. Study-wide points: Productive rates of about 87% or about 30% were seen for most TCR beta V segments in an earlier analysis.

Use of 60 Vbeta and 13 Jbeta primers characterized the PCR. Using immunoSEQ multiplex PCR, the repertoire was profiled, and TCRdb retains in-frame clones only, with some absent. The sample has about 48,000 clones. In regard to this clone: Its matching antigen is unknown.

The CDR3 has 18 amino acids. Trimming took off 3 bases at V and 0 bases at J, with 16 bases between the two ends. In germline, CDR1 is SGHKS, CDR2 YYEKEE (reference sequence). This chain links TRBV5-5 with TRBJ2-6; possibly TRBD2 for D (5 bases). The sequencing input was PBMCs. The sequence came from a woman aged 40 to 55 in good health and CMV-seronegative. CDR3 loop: CASSSGLYRSSGANVLTF. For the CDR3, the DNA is TGTGCCAGCAGCTCCGGACTTTACCGGAGCTCTGGGGCCAACGTCCTGACTTTC.